One sample yielded the 32 T cell receptor beta chains listed below, sequenced in a study of blood T cell repertoires in COVID-19. The repertoire was sequenced with immunoSEQ multiplex PCR; TCRdb's copy has only in-frame clones and lacks some. In the table there are about 160,000 clones, roughly 90% of which are singletons. The sample taken for sequencing was peripheral blood. All receptors come from a woman in her 70s with acute or convalescent COVID-19.

The CDR3 here is CASYTGTKNTEAFF. DNA of the CDR3: TGTGCCAGCTATACCGGGACAAAGAACACTGAAGCTTTCTTT. The V call is TRBV6-5, the J call TRBJ1-1; tentative D call: TRBD1 (6 bases). Trimming took off 8 bases at V and 1 base at J, with 14 bases between the two ends. Germline V gene lookup returns CDR1 MNHEY and CDR2 SVGAGI. The CDR3 covers 14 residues.

The chain is built from TRBV6-1 and TRBJ2-7; D unclear. The V end lost 1 base, the J end lost 4 bases, and 11 bases lay between the germline ends. Germline lookup yields CDR1 MNHNS and CDR2 SASEGT. This CDR3 contains 14 residues. CDR3 loop: CASSEGSATYEQYF. The CDR3 region has the DNA TGTGCCAGCAGTGAAGGATCTGCAACTTACGAGCAGTACTTC.

This rearrangement joins TRBV11-2 to TRBJ1-1; D unresolved. This CDR3 has 15 residues. V lost 1 base and J lost 3, with 12 bases in between. Germline V gives CDR1 SGHAT, CDR2 FQNNGV. The CDR3 region is CASSLVRSVYTEAFF. The CDR3 DNA reads TGTGCCAGCAGCTTAGTGCGAAGTGTTTACACTGAAGCTTTCTTT.

This clone is a singleton in its sample. This chain connects TRBV7-8 to TRBJ2-3; D is unclear. V lost 2 bases, J lost 3 bases, and 18 bases lay in between. Germline V lookup: CDR1 SGHVS, CDR2 FQNEAQ. The CDR3 loop spans 17 amino acids. CDR3 in amino acids: CASSLSRVQVCTDTQYF. The CDR3 nucleotides read TGTGCCAGCAGCTTATCGCGTGTTCAGGTTTGTACAGATACGCAGTATTTT.

The chain carries TRBV28 and TRBJ2-7; D may be TRBD2 (5 bases). CDR3 length: 14 amino acids. V gave up 5 bases and J gave up 3 bases, with 14 bases separating them. Per the germline V gene, CDR1 is MDHEN and CDR2 is SYDVKM. The CDR3 sequence is CASSRQVGNYEQYF. The CDR3 DNA is TGTGCCAGCAGTCGTCAGGTCGGGAACTACGAGCAGTACTTC. The whole variable domain, filled in from reference TRBV28 and TRBJ2-7, reads DVKVTQSSRYLVKRTGEKVFLECVQDMDHENMFWYRQDPGLGLRLIYFSYDVKMKEKGDIPEGYSVSREKKERFSLILESASTNQTSMYLCASSRQVGNYEQYFGPGTRLTVT.

There are a few counts of this clone. The V gene is TRBV27, the J gene TRBJ2-1, with 11 bases that match TRBD2. The V gene end was trimmed by 7 bases and the J gene end by 7 bases; junction bases not matched to a gene: 6. Per the germline V gene, CDR1 is MNHEY and CDR2 is SMNVEV (reference sequence). The CDR3 is made up of 14 amino acids. CDR3 protein: CASMETSGINEQFF. For the CDR3, the DNA is TGTGCCAGCATGGAGACTAGCGGGATTAATGAGCAGTTCTTC.

V usage is TRBV9 and J usage is TRBJ2-2; 12 bases map to TRBD2. Germline V lookup: CDR1 SGDLS, CDR2 YYNGEE. This CDR3 contains 17 residues. V trimming: 3 bases; J trimming: 4 bases; junction bases outside the gene matches: 7. CDR3 in DNA: TGTGCCAGCAGCGCGCTAGCGGGAGGGGCGAGCACCGGGGAGCTGTTTTTT. Translation: CASSALAGGASTGELFF.

This rearrangement joins TRBV27 to TRBJ2-7; D remains unclear. Looked up from germline, CDR1 is MNHEY and CDR2 is SMNVEV (reference sequence). Trimming removed 6 bases from V and 0 bases from J, with 27 bases in between. The CDR3 sequence is 19 residues long. CDR3 in amino acids: CASSPNLLLVRISSYEQYF. CDR3 coding DNA: TGTGCCAGCAGCCCGAACCTACTCCTAGTTCGTATCTCCTCCTACGAGCAGTACTTC.

The chain employs TRBV28 and TRBJ2-5; 14 bases align to TRBD2. Trimming removed 6 bases from V and 6 bases from J; junction bases left unmatched: 9. The CDR3 runs 16 residues. Per germline, CDR1 MDHEN and CDR2 SYDVKM. The DNA of the CDR3 is TGTGCCAGCAGCCCAGGGGGACTAGCGGGAGTGAAGACCCAGTACTTC. Amino acids: CASSPGGLAGVKTQYF. Complete variable domain (other parts from reference TRBV28 and TRBJ2-5): DVKVTQSSRYLVKRTGEKVFLECVQDMDHENMFWYRQDPGLGLRLIYFSYDVKMKEKGDIPEGYSVSREKKERFSLILESASTNQTSMYLCASSPGGLAGVKTQYFGPGTRLLVL.

The genes are TRBV5-4 and TRBJ2-5; D remains ambiguous. CDR1 is SGHNT and CDR2 is YYREEE in the germline V gene (reference sequence). There are 15 residues in the CDR3. Trimming pared 0 bases from V and 5 bases from J, leaving 14 bases between. For the CDR3, the DNA is TGTGCCAGCAGCTTGGCCTTTCGAGGTCAGGAGACCCAGTACTTC. Amino acids: CASSLAFRGQETQYF.

The gene calls are TRBV19 and TRBJ1-2; D gene ambiguous. The CDR3 has 15 residues. Trimming took off 4 bases at V and 2 bases at J, with 14 bases between the two ends. Germline V CDR1 and CDR2: LNHDA, SQIVND (reference sequence). The CDR3 region has the DNA TGTGCCAGTAGTAAGATAGGAGGGTCAAACTATGGCTACACCTTC. This sequence encodes CASSKIGGSNYGYTF.

This chain joins TRBV6-6 and TRBJ1-1, with D perhaps TRBD1 (5 bases). The CDR3 extends over 15 amino acids. CDR1 is MNHNY, CDR2 SVGAGI, per germline (reference sequence). Between the trimmed V and J ends, which lost 3 bases and 3 bases, there was a span of 14 bases. In nucleotides, the CDR3 is TGTGCCAGCAGTTATGGGACTGCCCAGGACACTGAAGCTTTCTTT. Its translation: CASSYGTAQDTEAFF.

As for this clone: The same CDR3 also results from other DNA sequences found in this sample. The V call is TRBV30, the J call TRBJ1-5; no definite D call. The CDR3 is 12 residues long. Trimming took off 5 bases at V and 0 bases at J, with 5 bases between the two ends. The germline gives CDR1 GTSNPN, CDR2 SVGIG (reference sequence). CDR3: CAWSYSNQPQHF. In nucleotides, the CDR3 is TGTGCCTGGTCGTATAGCAATCAGCCCCAGCATTTT.

The V and J genes are TRBV12-3 or TRBV12-4 and TRBJ2-5; 8 positions match TRBD2. Trimming removed 8 bases from V and 4 bases from J; junction bases left unmatched: 6. The CDR3 sequence is 13 residues long. The CDR3 region has the DNA TGTGCCAGCGTCCTCGGGGGGGGAGAGACCCAGTACTTC. It specifies CASVLGGGETQYF.

The genes are TRBV6-5 and TRBJ1-5, with 10 bases that match TRBD1. Germline CDR1 reads MNHEY; CDR2 reads SVGAGI. After removal of 4 bases from V and 4 bases from J, the junction contained 4 bases not matched to a gene. CDR3 size: 15 residues. CDR3 in DNA: TGTGCCAGCAGTTCCACGGGACAGGGGAATCAGCCCCAGCATTTT. Translation: CASSSTGQGNQPQHF.

V and J are TRBV20-1 and TRBJ1-5; D is uncertain. V was cut by 3 bases and J by 2 bases, with 11 bases left in between. CDR3 length equals 14 residues. The germline V gene encodes CDR1 DFQATT and CDR2 SNEGSKA (reference sequence). The CDR3 reads CSASPYSGNQPQHF. The CDR3 nucleotides read TGCAGTGCTAGTCCGTATTCGGGCAATCAGCCCCAGCATTTT.

The chain links TRBV19 to TRBJ2-2, with D possibly being TRBD1 (5 bases). The germline CDR1 and CDR2 sequences are LNHDA and SQIVND (reference sequence). Deletions cut 4 bases from V and 5 bases from J, with 11 bases between. The CDR3 has 14 residues. CDR3 DNA sequence: TGTGCCAGTAGTACAGTCAGGGCGACCGGGGAGCTGTTTTTT. Its translation is CASSTVRATGELFF.

This clone was counted a single time. The genes are TRBV2 and TRBJ1-2; no reliable D call. CDR3 length: 14 residues. Germline values: CDR1 SNHLY, CDR2 FYNNEI. V lost 1 base, J lost 7 bases, and 13 bases lay in between. The CDR3 loop is CASSEDGPPGGYTF. CDR3 nucleotide sequence: TGTGCCAGCAGTGAAGATGGGCCGCCCGGTGGCTACACCTTC.

V gene TRBV6-2 or TRBV6-3 combines with J gene TRBJ2-3; TRBD2 matches at 11 bases. The CDR3 loop spans 16 amino acids. V lost 2 bases and J lost 4; bases outside the gene matches: 5. Germline CDR1 reads MNHEY; CDR2 reads SVGEGT. CDR3 loop: CASSYVTSGISDTQYF. CDR3 in DNA: TGTGCCAGCAGTTACGTGACTAGCGGGATCTCAGATACGCAGTATTTT.

The chain couples TRBV7-9 to TRBJ1-4; D is uncertain. Germline-derived CDR1 and CDR2 are SEHNR and FQNEAQ (reference sequence). The V end was cut by 1 base, the J end by 7 bases, with 13 bases between. This CDR3 region has 15 residues. The CDR3 nucleotides read TGTGCCAGCAGCTTAGGTAGTGGGCGTAGTGAAAAACTGTTTTTT. Protein sequence: CASSLGSGRSEKLFF.

The chain employs TRBV5-1 and TRBJ1-1; TRBD1 aligns across 7 bases. From germline, CDR1 is SGHRS and CDR2 YFSETQ. CDR3 length: 14 residues. V lost 4 bases and J lost 1; bases outside the gene matches: 4. CDR3 coding DNA: TGCGCCAGCAGCGGCGGGACAGCGAACACTGAAGCTTTCTTT. It encodes CASSGGTANTEAFF.

The gene calls are TRBV6-5 and TRBJ2-2; TRBD2 agrees at 12 bases. Trimming cost V 8 bases and J 5 bases; bases outside gene matches: 6. The CDR3 loop spans 15 amino acids. CDR1 MNHEY and CDR2 SVGAGI come from the germline V gene. Here the CDR3 reads CASSRTSGETGELFF. The CDR3 DNA follows: TGTGCCAGCTCCCGGACTAGCGGGGAAACCGGGGAGCTGTTTTTT.

The chain has TRBV7-2 and TRBJ1-6; D possibly corresponds to TRBD1 (6 bases). The germline V gene encodes CDR1 SGHTA and CDR2 FQGNSA. The CDR3 runs to 14 residues. Deletions cut 1 base from V and 8 bases from J, with 9 bases between. The CDR3 sequence: CASSLVGGYSPLHF. The CDR3 bases are TGTGCCAGCAGCTTAGTAGGGGGATATTCACCCCTCCACTTT.

CDR3 residues: CSVEEAAYEQYF. In DNA form, the CDR3 reads TGCAGCGTTGAAGAGGCAGCCTACGAGCAGTACTTC. The V call is TRBV29-1, the J call TRBJ2-7; D is ambiguous. This CDR3 is 12 amino acids long. Per germline, CDR1 SQVTM and CDR2 ANQGSEA. Trimming pared 0 bases from V and 2 bases from J, leaving 5 bases between.

The V call is TRBV6-5, the J call TRBJ2-7; 7 nucleotides agree with TRBD2. Germline CDR1 reads MNHEY; CDR2 reads SVGAGI. The V gene end was trimmed by 8 bases and the J gene end by 1 base; junction bases not matched to a gene: 8. CDR3 length equals 14 residues. In DNA, the CDR3 is TGTGCCAGCGCTTGGGAGGGTCGGTCCTACGAGCAGTACTTC. Its protein is CASAWEGRSYEQYF.

The chain links TRBV11-2 to TRBJ1-4; the D is unclear. CDR3 length: 17 amino acids. The V and J ends lost 0 bases and 4 bases respectively, with 15 bases between them. Germline V lookup: CDR1 SGHAT, CDR2 FQNNGV. The CDR3 loop is CASSLDPSRLDNEKLFF. The CDR3 DNA follows: TGTGCCAGCAGCTTAGATCCGTCAAGACTGGATAATGAAAAACTGTTTTTT.

Written as DNA, the CDR3 is TGTGCCAGCAGCCCTACTGCGGGAAGCTCCTACAATGAGCAGTTCTTC. Residues: CASSPTAGSSYNEQFF. The V gene is TRBV14, the J gene TRBJ2-1, with D perhaps TRBD2 (6 bases). CDR1 is SGHDN, CDR2 FVKESK, per germline. The CDR3 consists of 16 residues. V dropped 4 bases and J dropped 0 bases, with 13 bases sitting between them.

The rearrangement links TRBV3-1 (or the pseudogene TRBV3-2) to TRBJ1-5; D unresolved. This CDR3 contains 14 residues. The ends were cut back, 4 bases at V and 5 bases at J, with 12 bases in the middle. Germline loops: CDR1 LGHDT, CDR2 YNNKEL (reference sequence). Here the CDR3 reads CASSPRGQYQPQHF. CDR3 nucleotide sequence: TGTGCCAGCAGCCCAAGAGGTCAGTATCAGCCCCAGCATTTT.

The V and J genes are TRBV29-1 and TRBJ2-1, with a tentative D call TRBD2 (6 bases). This CDR3 has 12 amino acids. V lost 7 bases and J lost 8, with 15 bases in between. CDR1 is SQVTM, CDR2 ANQGSEA, per germline. The CDR3 DNA is TGCAGCGCCCGTCTGAGCGGGTATGAGCAGTTCTTC. Residues: CSARLSGYEQFF.

The V and J genes are TRBV28 and TRBJ2-1; 9 positions agree with TRBD1. Losses at the gene ends were 6 bases for V and 4 bases for J; bases not matched to a gene: 13. This CDR3 has 17 amino acids. Germline CDR1 and CDR2: MDHEN and SYDVKM. In nucleotides, the CDR3 is TGTGCCAGCAGCCAATCCGCGGGACAGGGAACTTACAATGAGCAGTTCTTC. Translation gives CASSQSAGQGTYNEQFF.

The V and J genes are TRBV27 and TRBJ1-2; TRBD1 aligns across 10 bases. Germline V gene sequence: CDR1 MNHEY, CDR2 SMNVEV (reference sequence). The V gene end was trimmed by 2 bases and the J gene end by 8 bases; junction bases not matched to a gene: 5. The CDR3 extends over 14 amino acids. This chain's CDR3 is CASSLTGTGEGYTF. The DNA of the CDR3 is TGTGCCAGCAGTTTAACCGGGACAGGGGAAGGCTACACCTTC.

V gene TRBV5-1 combines with J gene TRBJ2-5; possibly TRBD1 for D (6 bases). Germline V gene data show CDR1 as SGHRS and CDR2 as YFSETQ. The V and J ends lost 2 bases and 7 bases respectively, with 15 bases between them. The CDR3 totals 14 residues. The CDR3 nucleotides are TGCGCCAGCAGCTTCGGGCAGGGGCCTGGGACCCAGTACTTC. Translating gives CASSFGQGPGTQYF.